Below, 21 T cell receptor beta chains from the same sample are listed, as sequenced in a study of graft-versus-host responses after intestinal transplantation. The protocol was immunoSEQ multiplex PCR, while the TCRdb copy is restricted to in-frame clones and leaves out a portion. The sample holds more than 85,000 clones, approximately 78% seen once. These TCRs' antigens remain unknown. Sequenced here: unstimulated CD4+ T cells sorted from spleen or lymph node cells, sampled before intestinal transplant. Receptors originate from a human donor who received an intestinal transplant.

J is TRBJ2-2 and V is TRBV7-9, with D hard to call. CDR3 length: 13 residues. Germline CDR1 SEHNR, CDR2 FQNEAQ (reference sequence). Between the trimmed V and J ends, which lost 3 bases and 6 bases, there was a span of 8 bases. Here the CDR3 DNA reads TGTGCCAGCAGCTTTTATAGAGCCGGGGAGCTGTTTTTT. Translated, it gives CASSFYRAGELFF.

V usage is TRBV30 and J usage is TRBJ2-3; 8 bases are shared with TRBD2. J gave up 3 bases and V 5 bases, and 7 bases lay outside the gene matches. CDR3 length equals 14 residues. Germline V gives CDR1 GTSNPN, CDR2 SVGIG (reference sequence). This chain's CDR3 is CAWHERGWTDTQYF. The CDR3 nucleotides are TGTGCCTGGCATGAGCGGGGGTGGACAGATACGCAGTATTTT.

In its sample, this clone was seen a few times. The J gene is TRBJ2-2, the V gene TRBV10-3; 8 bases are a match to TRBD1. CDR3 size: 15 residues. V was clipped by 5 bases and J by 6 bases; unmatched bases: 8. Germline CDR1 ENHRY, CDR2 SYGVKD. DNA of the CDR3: TGTGCCATCAGTTTGGGGGCAGGGGGCCCCGGGGAGCTGTTTTTT. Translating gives CAISLGAGGPGELFF.

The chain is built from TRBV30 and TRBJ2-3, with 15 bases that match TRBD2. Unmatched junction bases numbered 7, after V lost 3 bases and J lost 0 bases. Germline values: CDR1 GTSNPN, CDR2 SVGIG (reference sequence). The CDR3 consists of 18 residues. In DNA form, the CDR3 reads TGTGCCTGGAGCTCCGGGACTAGCGGGGGGTCCAGCACAGATACGCAGTATTTT. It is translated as CAWSSGTSGGSSTDTQYF. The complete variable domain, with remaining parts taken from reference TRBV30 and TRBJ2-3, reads SQTIHQWPATLVQPVGSPLSLECTVEGTSNPNLYWYRQAAGRGLQLLFYSVGIGQISSEVPQNLSASRPQDRQFILSSKKLLLSDSGFYLCAWSSGTSGGSSTDTQYFGPGTRLTVL.

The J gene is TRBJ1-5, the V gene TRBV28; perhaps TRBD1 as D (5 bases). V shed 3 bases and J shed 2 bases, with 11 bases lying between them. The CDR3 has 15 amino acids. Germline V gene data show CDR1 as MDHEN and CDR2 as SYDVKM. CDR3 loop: CASSLGPGGNQPQHF. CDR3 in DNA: TGTGCCAGCAGTTTGGGGCCGGGTGGCAATCAGCCCCAGCATTTT.

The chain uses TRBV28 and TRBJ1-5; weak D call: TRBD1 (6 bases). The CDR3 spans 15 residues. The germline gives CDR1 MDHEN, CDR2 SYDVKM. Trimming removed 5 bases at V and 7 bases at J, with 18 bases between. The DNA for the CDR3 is TGTGCCAGCAGTACCAGACAGGCCTTGGGACAGCCCCAGCATTTT. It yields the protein CASSTRQALGQPQHF.

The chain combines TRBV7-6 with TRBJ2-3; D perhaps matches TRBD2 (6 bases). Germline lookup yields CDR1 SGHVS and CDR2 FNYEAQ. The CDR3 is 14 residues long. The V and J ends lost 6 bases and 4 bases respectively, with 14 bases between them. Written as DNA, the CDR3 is TGTGCCAGCAGACTTAGCTCGGGGGCAGATACGCAGTATTTT. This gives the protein CASRLSSGADTQYF.

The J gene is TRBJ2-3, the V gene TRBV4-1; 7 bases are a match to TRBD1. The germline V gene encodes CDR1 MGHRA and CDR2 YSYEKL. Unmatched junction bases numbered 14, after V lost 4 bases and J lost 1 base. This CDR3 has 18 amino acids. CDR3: CASSPISIAGGGTDTQYF. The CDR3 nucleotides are TGCGCCAGCAGCCCAATAAGTATAGCAGGGGGAGGCACAGATACGCAGTATTTT.

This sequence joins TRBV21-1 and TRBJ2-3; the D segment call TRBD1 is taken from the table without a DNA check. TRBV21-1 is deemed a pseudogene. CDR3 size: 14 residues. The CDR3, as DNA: TGTGCCAGCAGCACAGGACATTTCACAGATACGCAGTATTTT. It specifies CASSTGHFTDTQYF.

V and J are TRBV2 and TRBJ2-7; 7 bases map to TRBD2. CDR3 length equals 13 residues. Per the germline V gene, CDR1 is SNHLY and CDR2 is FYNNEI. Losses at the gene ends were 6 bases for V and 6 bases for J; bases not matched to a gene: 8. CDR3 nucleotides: TGTGCCAGCAGGGCGGGCGGGAGTGGCGAGCAGTACTTC. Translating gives CASRAGGSGEQYF.

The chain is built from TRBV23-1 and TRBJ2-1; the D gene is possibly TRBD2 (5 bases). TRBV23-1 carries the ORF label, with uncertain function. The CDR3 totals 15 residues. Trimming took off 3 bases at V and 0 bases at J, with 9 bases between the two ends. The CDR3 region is CASSQPGSSYNEQFF. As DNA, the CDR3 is TGCGCCAGCAGTCAGCCGGGGAGCTCCTACAATGAGCAGTTCTTC.

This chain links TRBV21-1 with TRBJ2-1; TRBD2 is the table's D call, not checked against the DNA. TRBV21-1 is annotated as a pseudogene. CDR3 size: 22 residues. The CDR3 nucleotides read TGTGCCAGCAGCAAAGGCGGGGACTACCGGACTGAGAAGAAACACTCCTACAATGAGCAGTTCTTC. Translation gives CASSKGGDYRTEKKHSYNEQFF.

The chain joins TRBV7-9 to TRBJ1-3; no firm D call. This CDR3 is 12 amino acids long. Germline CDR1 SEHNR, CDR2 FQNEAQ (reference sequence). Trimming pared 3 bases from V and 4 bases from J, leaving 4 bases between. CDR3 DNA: TGTGCCAGCAGCTTCTTCGGAAACACCATATATTTT. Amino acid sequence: CASSFFGNTIYF.

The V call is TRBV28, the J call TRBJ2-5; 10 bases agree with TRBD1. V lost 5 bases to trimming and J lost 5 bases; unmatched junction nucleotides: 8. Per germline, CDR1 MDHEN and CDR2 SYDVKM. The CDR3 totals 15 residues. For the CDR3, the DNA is TGTGCCAGCAGTCCTGACAGGGGGCGGGTGGAGACCCAGTACTTC. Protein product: CASSPDRGRVETQYF.

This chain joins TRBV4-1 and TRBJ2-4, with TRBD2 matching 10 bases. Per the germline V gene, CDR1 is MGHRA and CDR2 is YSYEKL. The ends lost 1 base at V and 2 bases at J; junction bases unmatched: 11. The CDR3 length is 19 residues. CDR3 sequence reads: CASSQVTSGGAKTKNIQYF. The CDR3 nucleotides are TGCGCCAGCAGCCAAGTAACCAGCGGGGGGGCCAAGACCAAAAACATTCAGTACTTC.

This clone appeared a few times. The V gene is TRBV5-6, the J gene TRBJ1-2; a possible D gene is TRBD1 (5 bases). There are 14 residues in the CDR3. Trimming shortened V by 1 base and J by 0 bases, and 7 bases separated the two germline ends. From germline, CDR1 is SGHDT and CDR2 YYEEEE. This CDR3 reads CASSLIQANYGYTF. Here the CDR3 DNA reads TGTGCCAGCAGCTTGATACAGGCTAACTATGGCTACACCTTC.

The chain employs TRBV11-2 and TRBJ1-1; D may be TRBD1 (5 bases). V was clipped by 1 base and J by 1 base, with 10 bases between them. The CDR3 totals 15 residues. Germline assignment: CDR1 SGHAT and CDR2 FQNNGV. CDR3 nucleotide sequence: TGTGCCAGCAGCTTAGGGGGCAGATGGAACACTGAAGCTTTCTTT. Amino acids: CASSLGGRWNTEAFF.

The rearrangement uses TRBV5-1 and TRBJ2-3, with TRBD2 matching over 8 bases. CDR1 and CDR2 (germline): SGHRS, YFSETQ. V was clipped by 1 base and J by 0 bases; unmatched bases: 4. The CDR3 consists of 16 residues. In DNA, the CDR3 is TGCGCCAGCAGCTTGTCGGGGGGGACTAGCACAGATACGCAGTATTTT. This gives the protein CASSLSGGTSTDTQYF.

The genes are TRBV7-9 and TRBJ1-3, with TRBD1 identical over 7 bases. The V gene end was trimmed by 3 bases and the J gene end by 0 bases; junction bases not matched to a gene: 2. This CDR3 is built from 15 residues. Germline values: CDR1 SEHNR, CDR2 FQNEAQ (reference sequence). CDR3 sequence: CASSFGQVSGNTIYF. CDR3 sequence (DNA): TGTGCCAGCAGCTTTGGACAGGTCTCTGGAAACACCATATATTTT.

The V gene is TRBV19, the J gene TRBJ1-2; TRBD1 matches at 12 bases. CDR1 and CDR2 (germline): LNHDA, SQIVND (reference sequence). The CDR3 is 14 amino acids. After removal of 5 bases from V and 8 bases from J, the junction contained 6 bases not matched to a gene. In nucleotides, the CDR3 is TGTGCCAGTAGTGTGGGACAGGGGGCGGAAGGCTACACCTTC. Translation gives CASSVGQGAEGYTF.

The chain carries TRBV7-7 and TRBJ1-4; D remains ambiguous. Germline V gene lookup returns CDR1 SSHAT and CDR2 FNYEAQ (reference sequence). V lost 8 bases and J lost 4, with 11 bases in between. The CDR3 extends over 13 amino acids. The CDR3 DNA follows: TGTGCCAGCTCGTGGAGGATTAATGAAAAACTGTTTTTT. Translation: CASSWRINEKLFF.